This TCR beta chain was observed in a study of T cell responses to AZD1222 COVID-19 vaccine. Measured with immunoSEQ multiplex PCR; TCRdb has only the in-frame clones, and not every one. Of about 120,000 clones listed, less than 90% are singletons. The sequence was collected from an adult in good health. The material sequenced was peripheral blood, taken on day 0 of AZD1222 vaccination.

The CDR3 region has the DNA TGTGCCAGCAGCTTAGATCGGGGACTAGCGGGGCGAGAGACCCAGTACTTC. Its protein is CASSLDRGLAGRETQYF. The chain uses TRBV11-2 and TRBJ2-5; 13 positions match TRBD2. The CDR3 covers 17 residues. With V trimmed by 0 bases and J by 4 bases, 5 bases remained unmatched. In germline, CDR1 is SGHAT, CDR2 FQNNGV.